This T cell receptor beta chain was sequenced during a study of T cell clonality in common variable immunodeficiency. Findings and caveats of the study: CVID subjects showed higher TCRbeta clonality than healthy controls. Fewer deletions and N-nucleotide insertions were reportedly seen in common variable immunodeficiency TCR beta sequences. The cause of increased CVID clonality remains unclear without subpopulation sequencing.

This clone was found many times. Antigen: not known. Some clones are missing from TCRdb's copy, which holds only in-frame ones; the method was immunoSEQ multiplex PCR. The sample contains around 45,000 clones, none occurring once; roughly 0.66% lies in the top ten. The receptor's source is a person aged 18 to 75 in good health. The sequencing sample was made of peripheral blood mononuclear cells.

The sequenced part of the CDR3 DNA is TGTGCCAGCTCACCGACAGCCGTCATGGAAAAA. Translated: CASSPTAVMEK. The CDR3 in its entirety is CASSPTAVMEKLFF. The chain has TRBV18 and TRBJ1-4; weak D call: TRBD1 (5 bases). The DNA ends 3 residues before the CDR3 does, and the rest of the CDR3 is filled in from the germline J gene. V lost 3 bases, J lost 8 bases, and 13 bases lay in between. Germline lookup yields CDR1 KGHSH and CDR2 LQKENI. The CDR3 covers 14 residues.